A selection of T cell receptor beta chains follows, all from one sample in a study of T cell repertoires in cytomegalovirus infection. TCRdb analysed the reads with MiXCR anew, one entry per CDR3 protein. The sample has more than 85,000 distinct CDR3 sequences; around 29% are singletons. These receptors have no identified antigens. This specimen was CD8+ T cells from cultured PBMCs, taken from culture after CMV antigen stimulation. These receptors were taken from a human donor in good health (CMV status not recorded). Some clones in this sample may be carry-over from other donors' samples. The CDR3 runs from the conserved cysteine through the conserved F or W.

>TRBJ1-4|16|TRBV12-3/TRBV12-4
CASSLGGGALNEKLFF
>TRBJ2-1|14|TRBV25-1
CASRGGGAGNEQFF
>TRBJ2-7|13|TRBV19
CASSINYRAEQYF
>TRBJ2-1|15|TRBV7-6
CASSYLAGGVNEQFF
>TRBJ2-7|14|TRBV7-8
CASSLEGLAHEQYF
>TRBJ2-7|14|TRBV19
CASTQDRGAYEQYF
>TRBJ2-2|13|TRBV20-1
CSASGPDTGELFF
>TRBJ2-3|12|TRBV9
CASSAYTDTQYF
>TRBJ2-7|12|TRBV27
CASSPSGWEQYF
>TRBJ1-1|13|TRBV7-8
CASSLGQGWKAFF
>TRBJ1-4|13|TRBV12-3/TRBV12-4
CASGRATNEKLFF
>TRBJ1-1|15|TRBV27
CASSSHWTANTEAFF
>TRBJ1-2|14|TRBV25-1
CASSEDGSNYGYTF
>TRBJ2-6|14|TRBV27
CASGDSSGANVLTF
>TRBJ1-2|15|TRBV7-8
CASSPGPSGDYGYTF
>TRBJ2-1|12|TRBV24-1
CATGTGLNEQFF
>TRBJ1-5|15|TRBV6-1
CASSDGTAGYQPQHF
>TRBJ2-1|17|TRBV6-6
CASSYMNPASSYNEQFF
>TRBJ2-1|16|TRBV7-9
CASSLAPRQLGNEQFF
>TRBJ1-4|14|TRBV7-9
CASRPGTGNEKLFF
>TRBJ1-2|13|TRBV7-8
CASSPDRVNGYTF
>TRBJ2-1|20|TRBV4-1
CASSQERWRGPTSSYNEQFF
>TRBJ1-3|15|TRBV7-2
CASSLDWGDGNTIYF
>TRBJ2-3|14|TRBV11-2
CATGRGGLPDTQYF
>TRBJ1-2|12|TRBV19
CASTRQQDGYTF
>TRBJ2-7|15|TRBV6-1
CASSEAGAGGYEQYF
>TRBJ2-7|14|TRBV7-9
CASSPRGSSYEQYF
>TRBJ2-1|16|TRBV12-3/TRBV12-4
CASRDSSGGAYNEQFF
>TRBJ2-5|18|TRBV6-6
CASRVLGGGGDRWETQYF
>TRBJ1-4|13|TRBV20-1
CSATRTGDEKLFF